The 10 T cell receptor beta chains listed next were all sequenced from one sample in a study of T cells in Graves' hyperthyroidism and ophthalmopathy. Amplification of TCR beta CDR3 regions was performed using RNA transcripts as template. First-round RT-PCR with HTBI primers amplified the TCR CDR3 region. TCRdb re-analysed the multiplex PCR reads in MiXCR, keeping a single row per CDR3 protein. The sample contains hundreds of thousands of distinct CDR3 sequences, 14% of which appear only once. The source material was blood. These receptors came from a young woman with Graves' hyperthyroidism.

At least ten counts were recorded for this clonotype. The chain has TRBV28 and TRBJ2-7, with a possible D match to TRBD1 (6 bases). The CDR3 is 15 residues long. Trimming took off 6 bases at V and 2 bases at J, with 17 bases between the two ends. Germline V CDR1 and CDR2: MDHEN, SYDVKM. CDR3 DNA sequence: TGTGCCAGCAGGATGACCGGGACATCAACCTACGAGCAGTACTTC. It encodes CASRMTGTSTYEQYF.

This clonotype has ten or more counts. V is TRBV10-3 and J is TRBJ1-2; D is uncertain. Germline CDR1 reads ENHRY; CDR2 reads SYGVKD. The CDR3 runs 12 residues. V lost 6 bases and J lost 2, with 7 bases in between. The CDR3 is CAIRAANYGYTF. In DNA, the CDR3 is TGTGCCATCAGGGCAGCAAACTATGGCTACACCTTC.

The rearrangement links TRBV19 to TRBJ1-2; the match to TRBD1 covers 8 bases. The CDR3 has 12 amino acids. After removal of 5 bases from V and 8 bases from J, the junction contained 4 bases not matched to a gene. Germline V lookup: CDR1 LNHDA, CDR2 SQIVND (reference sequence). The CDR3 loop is CASSQGAAGYTF. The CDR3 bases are TGTGCCAGTAGTCAGGGGGCGGCGGGCTACACCTTC.

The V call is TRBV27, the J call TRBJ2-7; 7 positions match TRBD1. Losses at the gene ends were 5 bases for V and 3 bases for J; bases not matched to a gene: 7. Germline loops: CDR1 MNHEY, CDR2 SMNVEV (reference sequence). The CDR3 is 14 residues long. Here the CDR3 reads CASSPGGAYYEQYF. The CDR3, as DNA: TGTGCCAGCAGTCCAGGGGGAGCCTACTACGAGCAGTACTTC.

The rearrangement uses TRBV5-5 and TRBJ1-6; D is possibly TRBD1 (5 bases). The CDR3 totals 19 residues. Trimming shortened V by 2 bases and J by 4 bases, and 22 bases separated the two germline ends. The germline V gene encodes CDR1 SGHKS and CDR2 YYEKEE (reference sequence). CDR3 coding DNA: TGTGCCAGCAGCTTACAATCAGGGCAGGGTTACGGATATAATTCACCCCTCCACTTT. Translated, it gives CASSLQSGQGYGYNSPLHF.

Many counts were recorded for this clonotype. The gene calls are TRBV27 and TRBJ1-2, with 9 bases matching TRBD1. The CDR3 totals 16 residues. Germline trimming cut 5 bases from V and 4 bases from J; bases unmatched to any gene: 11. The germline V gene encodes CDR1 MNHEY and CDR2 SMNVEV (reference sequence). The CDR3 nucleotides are TGTGCCAGCAGTAGAACCGGGACAGGGAAACTCTATGGCTACACCTTC. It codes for CASSRTGTGKLYGYTF.

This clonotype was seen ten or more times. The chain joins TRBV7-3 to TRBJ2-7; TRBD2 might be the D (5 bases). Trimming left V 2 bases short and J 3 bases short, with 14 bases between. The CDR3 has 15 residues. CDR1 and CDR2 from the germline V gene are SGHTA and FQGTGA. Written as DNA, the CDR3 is TGTGCCAGCAGCTTAGCCGGAGGTGGGGACTACGAGCAGTACTTC. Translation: CASSLAGGGDYEQYF. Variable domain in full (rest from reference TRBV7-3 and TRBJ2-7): GAGVSQTPSNKVTEKGKYVELRCDPISGHTALYWYRQSLGQGPEFLIYFQGTGAADDSGLPNDRFFAVRPEGSVSTLKIQRTERGDSAVYLCASSLAGGGDYEQYFGPGTRLTVT.

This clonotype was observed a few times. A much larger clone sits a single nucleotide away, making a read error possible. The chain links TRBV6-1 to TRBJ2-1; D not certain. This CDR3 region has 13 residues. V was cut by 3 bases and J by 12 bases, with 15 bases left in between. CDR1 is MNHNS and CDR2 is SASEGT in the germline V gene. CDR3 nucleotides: TGTGCCAGCAGTGATCCGGGTGGGTTAGGGCAGTTCTTC. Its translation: CASSDPGGLGQFF.

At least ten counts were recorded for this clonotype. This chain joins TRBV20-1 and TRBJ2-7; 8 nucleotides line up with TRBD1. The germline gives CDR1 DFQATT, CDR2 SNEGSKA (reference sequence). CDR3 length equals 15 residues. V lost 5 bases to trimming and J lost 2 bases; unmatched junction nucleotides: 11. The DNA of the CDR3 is TGCAGTGCTCCTTCCAGGACAGGGTCCCCCTACGAGCAGTACTTC. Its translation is CSAPSRTGSPYEQYF.

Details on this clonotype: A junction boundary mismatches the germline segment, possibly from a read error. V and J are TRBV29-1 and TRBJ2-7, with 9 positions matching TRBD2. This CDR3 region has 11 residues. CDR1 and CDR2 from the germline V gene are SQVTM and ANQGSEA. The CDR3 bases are TGCAGCGTTGCGACTAGCGGCGAGCGGTACTTC. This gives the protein CSVATSGERYF.